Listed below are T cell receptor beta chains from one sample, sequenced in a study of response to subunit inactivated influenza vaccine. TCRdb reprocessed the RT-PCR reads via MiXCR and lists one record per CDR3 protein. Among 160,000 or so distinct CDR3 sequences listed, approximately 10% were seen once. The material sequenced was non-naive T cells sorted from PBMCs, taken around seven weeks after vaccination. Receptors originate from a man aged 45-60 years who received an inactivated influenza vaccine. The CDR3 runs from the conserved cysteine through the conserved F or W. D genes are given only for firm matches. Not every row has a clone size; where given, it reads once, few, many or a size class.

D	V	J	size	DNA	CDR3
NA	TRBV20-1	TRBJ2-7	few	TGCAGTGCTCCCCAGACAGGCTACGAGCAGTACTTC	CSAPQTGYEQYF
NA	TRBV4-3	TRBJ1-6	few	TGCGCCAGCAGCCAAGCGGTTACAGGGAATTCACCCCTCCACTTT	CASSQAVTGNSPLHF
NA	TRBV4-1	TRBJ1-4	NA	TGCGCCAGCACCTCCGGGACTGGGGGTGAAAAACTGTTTTTT	CASTSGTGGEKLFF
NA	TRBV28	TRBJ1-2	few	TGTGCCAGCACCCGAAACCGGGGAGGGATCTATGGCTACACCTTC	CASTRNRGGIYGYTF
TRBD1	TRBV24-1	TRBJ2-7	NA	TGTGCCACCAGTGCAGCCCCCGGACAGGGAAGCGACGAGCAGTACTTC	CATSAAPGQGSDEQYF
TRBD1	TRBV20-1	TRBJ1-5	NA	TGCAGTGCTTTGGACAGGGTGGATCAGCCCCAGCATTTT	CSALDRVDQPQHF
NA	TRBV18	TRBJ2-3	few	TGTGCCAGCTCACCCGCCCGGAGAAGTAGCACAGATACGCAGTATTTT	CASSPARRSSTDTQYF
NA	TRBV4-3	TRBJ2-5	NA	TGCGCCAGCAGCCAAGTTGAGGGGCTTCAAGAGACCCAGTACTTC	CASSQVEGLQETQYF
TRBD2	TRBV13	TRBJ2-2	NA	TGTGCCAGCACCCGGGGGAGCGGGAGGCACACCGGGGAGCTGTTTTTT	CASTRGSGRHTGELFF
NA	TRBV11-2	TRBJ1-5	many	TGTGCCAGCAGCTCATTTCCCAATCAGCCCCAGCATTTT	CASSSFPNQPQHF
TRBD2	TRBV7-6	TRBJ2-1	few	TGTGCCAGCAGCTTCGGGGGGGGGTGGCGCAATGAGCAGTTCTTC	CASSFGGGWRNEQFF
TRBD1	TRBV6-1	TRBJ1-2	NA	TGTGCCAGCAGACCGGGACAGGGAGTAGGTTACACCTTC	CASRPGQGVGYTF
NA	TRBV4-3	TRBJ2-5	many	TGCGCCAGCAGCCAAGATCCATGGGCTAGCTCCGAGACCCAGTACTTC	CASSQDPWASSETQYF
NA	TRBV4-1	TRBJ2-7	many	TGCGCCAGCAGCCAAGAGGTTGTGGAGGCGGGCAGGGAGCAGTACTTC	CASSQEVVEAGREQYF
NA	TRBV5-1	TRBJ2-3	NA	TGCGCCAGCAGCTTTGGACAGATCACAGATACGCAGTATTTT	CASSFGQITDTQYF
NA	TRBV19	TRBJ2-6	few	TGTGCCAGTAGTATAGTCGACACGGGGGCCAACGTCCTGACTTTC	CASSIVDTGANVLTF
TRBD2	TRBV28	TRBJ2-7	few	TGTGCCAGCAGTTTGGTCGGGGGGAGAGGTGTCTACGAGCAGTACTTC	CASSLVGGRGVYEQYF
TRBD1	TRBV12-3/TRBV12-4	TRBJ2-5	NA	TGTGCCAGCAGTCCTATCGGACAGGGAAGGGAGACCCAGTACTTC	CASSPIGQGRETQYF
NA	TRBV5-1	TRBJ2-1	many	TGCGCCAGCAGCTCAATCAGGGGCGCGCGAGACAATGAGCAGTTCTTC	CASSSIRGARDNEQFF
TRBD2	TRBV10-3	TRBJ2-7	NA	TGTGCCATCAGTGTAAGGCGGGGACTAGCGAGTTACGAGCAGTACTTC	CAISVRRGLASYEQYF
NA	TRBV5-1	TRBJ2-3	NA	TGCGCCAGCAACGAAGGGAGTGTGGCAGATACGCAGTATTTT	CASNEGSVADTQYF
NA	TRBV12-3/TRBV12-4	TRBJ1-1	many	TGTGCCAGCAGTCCCCGGGGACCCAGGAACACTGAAGCTTTCTTT	CASSPRGPRNTEAFF
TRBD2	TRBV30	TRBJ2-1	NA	TGTGCCTGGAGAGGTTTCGGCAGCGGGAGTGGGAATGAGCAGTTCTTC	CAWRGFGSGSGNEQFF
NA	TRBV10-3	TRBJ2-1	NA	TGTGCCATCAGTGAGGGACTACCCGACAATGAGCAGTTCTTC	CAISEGLPDNEQFF
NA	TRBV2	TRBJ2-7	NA	TGTGCCAGCAGGGCTAATTCCTACGAGCAGTACTTC	CASRANSYEQYF
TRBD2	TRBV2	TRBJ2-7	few	TGTGCCAGCAGGAAGACTAGCGGGAGTATCTACGAGCAGTACTTC	CASRKTSGSIYEQYF
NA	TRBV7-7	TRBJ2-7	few	TGTGCTAGCAGCCCCGCCCAGCAGTACTTC	CASSPAQQYF
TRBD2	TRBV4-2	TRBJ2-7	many	TGTGCCAGCAGCCCCGGCGCCTTGGCGGGAGTACACGAGCAGTACTTC	CASSPGALAGVHEQYF
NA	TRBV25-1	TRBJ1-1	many	TGTGCCAGCAGTGAACAGGGCAGGAGATGGTCTGAAGCTTTCTTT	CASSEQGRRWSEAFF
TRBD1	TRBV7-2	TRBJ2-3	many	TGTGCCAGCAGCTCCGGGACAGGGTTAGAAGATACGCAGTATTTT	CASSSGTGLEDTQYF
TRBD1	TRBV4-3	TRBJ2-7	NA	TGCGCCAGCAGCAAGGACAGGCTGTCCTACGAGCAGTACTTC	CASSKDRLSYEQYF
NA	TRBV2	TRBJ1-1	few	TGTGCCATCCAAGGGGAGGGTAGAGCTTTCTTT	CAIQGEGRAFF
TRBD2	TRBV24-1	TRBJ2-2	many	TGTGCCACCAGTGACCATAGCGGGGGGCCCGGTTGGAACACCGGGGAGCTGTTTTTT	CATSDHSGGPGWNTGELFF
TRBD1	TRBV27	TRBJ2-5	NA	TGTGCCAGCAGCCGCCACAGGGGGCGCGATGAGACCCAGTACTTC	CASSRHRGRDETQYF
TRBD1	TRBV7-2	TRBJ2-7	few	TGTGCCAGCAGCTGGGGACAGGGGCTTAGGGAGCAGTACTTC	CASSWGQGLREQYF
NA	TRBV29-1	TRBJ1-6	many	TGCAGCGTTGAAGGGGATCCGGGGTCACCCCTCCACTTT	CSVEGDPGSPLHF
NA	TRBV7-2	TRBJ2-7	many	TGTGCCAGCAGCACCTGGCGGGACGAGCAGTACTTC	CASSTWRDEQYF
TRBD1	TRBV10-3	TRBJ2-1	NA	TGTGCCATCAGTGTCCAGGACAGGGAGTTTTACAATGAGCAGTTCTTC	CAISVQDREFYNEQFF
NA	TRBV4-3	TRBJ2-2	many	TGCGCCAGCAGCCAAGTCAGGGGTTACACCGGGGAGCTGTTTTTT	CASSQVRGYTGELFF
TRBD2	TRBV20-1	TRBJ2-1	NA	TGCAGTGCTAGGGGGGGGACTAGCGGGTTCAATGAGCAGTTCTTC	CSARGGTSGFNEQFF
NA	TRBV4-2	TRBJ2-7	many	TGTGCCAGCAGCCAAATCCCCGGGGGGCCCTCCTACGAGCAGTACTTC	CASSQIPGGPSYEQYF